This T cell receptor beta chain was obtained from a study of OX40 agonist ivuxolimab in advanced cancers. Study background: At around 81% male, the cohort had a mean age of about 60 years, ranging from 23 to 79. The eligibility criteria allowed prior anti-PD-1, anti-PD-L1 or anti-CTLA-4 therapy, and 30% to 45% had some.

The table came from immunoSEQ multiplex PCR; TCRdb's copy has only in-frame clones and leaves some out. Among about 84,000 clones listed, roughly 90% were seen once. Worth noting for this clone: Its antigen is undetermined.

Study findings and constraints: Low normalized clonal expansion also occurred in some nonresponding patients. Expanded clones belonging to CD8+ T cells outnumbered, on average, those of CD4+.

This receptor was taken from an adult with an advanced solid tumor such as melanoma, head and neck, liver or kidney cancer. The sample was CD4+ or CD8+ T cells sorted from blood, taken in a trial of the OX40 agonist ivuxolimab.

The CDR3 DNA sequence: TGTGCCTGGAGTAGTATCTCCTACGAGCAGTACTTC. It translates to CAWSSISYEQYF. The chain couples TRBV30 to TRBJ2-7; D gene uncertain. Trimming pared 2 bases from V and 0 bases from J, leaving 5 bases between. Germline values: CDR1 GTSNPN, CDR2 SVGIG (reference sequence). The CDR3 has 12 residues.